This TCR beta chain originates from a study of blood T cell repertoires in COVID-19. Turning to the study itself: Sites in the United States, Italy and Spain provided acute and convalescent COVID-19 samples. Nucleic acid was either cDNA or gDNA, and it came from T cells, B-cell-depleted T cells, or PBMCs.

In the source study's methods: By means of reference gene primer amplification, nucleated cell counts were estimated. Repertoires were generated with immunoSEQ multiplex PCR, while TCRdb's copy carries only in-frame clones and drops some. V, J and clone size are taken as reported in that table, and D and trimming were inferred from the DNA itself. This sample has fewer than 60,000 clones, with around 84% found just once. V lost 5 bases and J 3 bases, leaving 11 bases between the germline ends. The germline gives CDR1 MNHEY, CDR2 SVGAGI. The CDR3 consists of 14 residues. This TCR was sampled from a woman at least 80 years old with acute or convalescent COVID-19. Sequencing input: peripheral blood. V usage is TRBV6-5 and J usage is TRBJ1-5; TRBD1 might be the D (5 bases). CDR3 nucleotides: TGTGCCAGCAGTAGGCAGGGCTACAATCAGCCCCAGCATTTT. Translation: CASSRQGYNQPQHF.